These 17 T cell receptor beta chains were sequenced from one sample in a study of blood T cell repertoires in COVID-19. Generated by immunoSEQ multiplex PCR, the TCRdb table keeps only in-frame clones and is missing some. The table lists about 210,000 clones, 92% of them singletons. Sequencing input: peripheral blood. Receptor source: a man younger than 40 with acute or convalescent COVID-19.

CDR3 in amino acids: CASSSRDRSADTQYF. In DNA, the CDR3 is TGTGCCAGCAGCTCCCGGGACAGGAGCGCAGATACGCAGTATTTT. V is TRBV5-4 and J is TRBJ2-3, with 8 positions matching TRBD1. After removal of 3 bases from V and 4 bases from J, the junction contained 7 bases not matched to a gene. The CDR3 loop spans 15 amino acids. The V gene's germline CDR1 is SGHNT and CDR2 YYREEE (reference sequence).

The rearrangement uses TRBV2 and TRBJ1-5, with TRBD1 matching 8 bases. Trimming cost V 6 bases and J 4 bases; bases outside gene matches: 5. The germline CDR1 and CDR2 sequences are SNHLY and FYNNEI. This CDR3 has 14 amino acids. For the CDR3, the DNA is TGTGCCAGCAGCGCGGACAGGGATAATCAGCCCCAGCATTTT. Translated, it gives CASSADRDNQPQHF.

The V and J genes are TRBV29-1 and TRBJ2-5, with D uncertain. The CDR3 covers 12 residues. V shed 0 bases and J shed 2 bases, with 4 bases lying between them. Germline lookup yields CDR1 SQVTM and CDR2 ANQGSEA. The CDR3 here is CSVEDQQETQYF. CDR3 DNA: TGCAGCGTTGAAGATCAACAAGAGACCCAGTACTTC.

The chain recombines TRBV14 with TRBJ2-2; tentatively, D is TRBD2 (6 bases). This CDR3 contains 17 residues. Deletions cut 1 base from V and 2 bases from J, with 14 bases between. Germline V lookup: CDR1 SGHDN, CDR2 FVKESK. This CDR3 is CASSQGYGTLNTGELFF. CDR3 bases: TGTGCCAGCAGCCAAGGCTACGGGACTCTTAACACCGGGGAGCTGTTTTTT.

The chain recombines TRBV7-9 with TRBJ2-5, with TRBD2 matching over 9 bases. The V segment lost 5 bases and the J segment 5 bases; nucleotides outside the gene matches: 6. The germline V gene encodes CDR1 SEHNR and CDR2 FQNEAQ (reference sequence). This CDR3 has 14 residues. The DNA of the CDR3 is TGTGCCAGCAGCCCTAGCGGGGCCTGGGAGACCCAGTACTTC. Translation gives CASSPSGAWETQYF.

This clone has just a few counts. The rearrangement joins TRBV27 to TRBJ1-1, with 7 bases matching TRBD1. The CDR3 has 15 residues. Germline lookup yields CDR1 MNHEY and CDR2 SMNVEV (reference sequence). The J segment lost 1 base and the V segment lost 7 bases, leaving 9 bases of the junction unmatched. DNA for the CDR3: TGTGCCAGCAACTATATGGACAGGCCGAACACTGAAGCTTTCTTT. Amino acid sequence: CASNYMDRPNTEAFF.

The chain recombines TRBV5-6 with TRBJ2-7; D call uncertain. Trimming stripped 4 bases from V and 2 bases from J, with 4 bases between. Germline values: CDR1 SGHDT, CDR2 YYEEEE. There are 11 residues in the CDR3. CDR3 sequence: CASSHTYEQYF. CDR3 in DNA: TGTGCCAGCAGCCACACCTACGAGCAGTACTTC.

The chain recombines TRBV7-3 with TRBJ2-1; 8 nucleotides agree with TRBD2. The germline V gene has CDR1 SGHTA and CDR2 FQGTGA. After removal of 4 bases from V and 7 bases from J, the junction contained 12 bases not matched to a gene. The CDR3 runs 16 residues. CDR3 protein: CASSSGLALSRNEQFF. In nucleotides, the CDR3 is TGTGCCAGCAGCTCCGGACTAGCCCTGAGTCGGAATGAGCAGTTCTTC.

Here the CDR3 DNA reads TGCGCCAGCAGCCTCGCGGGGGGGAACACCGGGGAGCTGTTTTTT. The encoded protein is CASSLAGGNTGELFF. This sequence joins TRBV4-1 and TRBJ2-2; 8 nucleotides match TRBD2. V trimming: 4 bases; J trimming: 1 base; junction bases outside the gene matches: 2. Germline assignment: CDR1 MGHRA and CDR2 YSYEKL. This CDR3 comprises 15 residues.

This clone was detected only once. The CDR3 here is CASSVGQGGRALNEQYF. The CDR3 nucleotides read TGTGCCAGCAGCGTAGGGCAAGGCGGGAGGGCCTTAAACGAGCAGTACTTC. The rearrangement uses TRBV9 and TRBJ2-7; 9 bases align to TRBD2. From germline, CDR1 is SGDLS and CDR2 YYNGEE. This CDR3 contains 17 residues. The V segment lost 0 bases and the J segment 5 bases; nucleotides outside the gene matches: 12.

The gene calls are TRBV19 and TRBJ1-1; 10 nucleotides agree with TRBD1. CDR1 is LNHDA, CDR2 SQIVND, per germline (reference sequence). The CDR3 contains 15 residues. The V and J ends lost 5 bases and 2 bases, in that order; junction bases with no gene match: 5. CDR3 DNA: TGTGCCAGTAGTGCCGGACAGGGGGTCAACACTGAAGCTTTCTTT. This gives the protein CASSAGQGVNTEAFF.

The chain recombines TRBV27 with TRBJ2-7; 11 positions match TRBD2. There are 16 residues in the CDR3. J was trimmed by 2 bases and V by 3 bases; bases with no gene match: 6. CDR1 MNHEY and CDR2 SMNVEV come from the germline V gene (reference sequence). The CDR3 coding sequence is TGTGCCAGCAGTTTCTCCGGGACTAGCGGACCCTACGAGCAGTACTTC. Translated: CASSFSGTSGPYEQYF.

The chain links TRBV3-1 (or the pseudogene TRBV3-2) to TRBJ2-7, with D perhaps matching TRBD1 (6 bases). The CDR3 contains 15 residues. Per the germline V gene, CDR1 is LGHDT and CDR2 is YNNKEL (reference sequence). V was pared by 4 bases and J by 12 bases, with 25 bases between. CDR3 amino acids: CASSPHGTNRLERYF. The CDR3 DNA reads TGTGCCAGCAGCCCCCACGGGACAAACCGGCTAGAGAGGTACTTC.

This chain connects TRBV5-1 to TRBJ2-1; 7 bases are shared with TRBD1. V trimming: 0 bases; J trimming: 4 bases; junction bases outside the gene matches: 1. The CDR3 covers 14 residues. The germline CDR1 and CDR2 sequences are SGHRS and YFSETQ. The CDR3 DNA follows: TGCGCCAGCAGCTTGGAGGGACAGTACAATGAGCAGTTCTTC. This gives the protein CASSLEGQYNEQFF.

The chain is built from TRBV5-1 and TRBJ1-1; 8 positions agree with TRBD1. This CDR3 is built from 16 residues. Germline assignment: CDR1 SGHRS and CDR2 YFSETQ. The V gene end was trimmed by 1 base and the J gene end by 3 bases; junction bases not matched to a gene: 8. This CDR3 reads CASSLNDQGAYTEAFF. The CDR3 coding sequence is TGCGCCAGCAGCTTGAACGATCAGGGGGCGTACACTGAAGCTTTCTTT.

The chain has TRBV3-1 (or the pseudogene TRBV3-2) and TRBJ2-1; tentative D call: TRBD1 (6 bases). V was clipped by 1 base and J by 5 bases, with 12 bases between them. CDR1 and CDR2 from the germline V gene are LGHDT and YNNKEL (reference sequence). The CDR3 covers 15 residues. CDR3 bases: TGTGCCAGCAGCCAAGGAACAGGGATGAACAATGAGCAGTTCTTC. This sequence encodes CASSQGTGMNNEQFF.

CDR3 DNA sequence: TGTGCCAGCCTCTTCGCGACAGGGAACTACAATGAGCAGTTCTTC. This gives the protein CASLFATGNYNEQFF. The chain couples TRBV5-5 to TRBJ2-1, with 7 nucleotides matching TRBD1. Per the germline V gene, CDR1 is SGHKS and CDR2 is YYEKEE (reference sequence). Trimming removed 7 bases from V and 3 bases from J; junction bases left unmatched: 10. CDR3 length: 15 residues.